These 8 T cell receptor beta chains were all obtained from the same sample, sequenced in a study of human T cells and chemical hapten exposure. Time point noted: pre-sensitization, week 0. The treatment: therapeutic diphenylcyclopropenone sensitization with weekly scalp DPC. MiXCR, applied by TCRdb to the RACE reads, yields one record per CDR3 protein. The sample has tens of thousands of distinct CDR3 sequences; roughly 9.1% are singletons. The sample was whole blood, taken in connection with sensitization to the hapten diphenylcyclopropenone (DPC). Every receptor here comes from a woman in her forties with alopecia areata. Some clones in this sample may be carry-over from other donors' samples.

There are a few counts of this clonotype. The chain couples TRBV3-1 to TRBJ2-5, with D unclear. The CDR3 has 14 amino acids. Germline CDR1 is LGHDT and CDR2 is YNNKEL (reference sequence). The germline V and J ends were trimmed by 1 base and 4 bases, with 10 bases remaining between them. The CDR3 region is CASSQVYVGETQYF. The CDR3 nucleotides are TGTGCCAGCAGCCAAGTTTATGTAGGAGAGACCCAGTACTTC.

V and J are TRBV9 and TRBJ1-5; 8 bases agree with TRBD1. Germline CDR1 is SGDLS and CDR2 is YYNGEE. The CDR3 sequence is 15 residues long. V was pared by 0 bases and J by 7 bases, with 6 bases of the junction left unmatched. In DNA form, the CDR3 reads TGTGCCAGCAGCGTAGGTGGACAGGGAGGACAGCCCCAGCATTTT. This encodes CASSVGGQGGQPQHF.

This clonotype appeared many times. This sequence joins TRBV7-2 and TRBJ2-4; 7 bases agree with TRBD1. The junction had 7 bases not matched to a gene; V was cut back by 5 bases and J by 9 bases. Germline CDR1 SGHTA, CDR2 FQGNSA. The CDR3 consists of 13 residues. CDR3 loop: CASSTRQGGIQYF. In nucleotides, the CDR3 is TGTGCCAGCAGCACGCGACAGGGTGGCATTCAGTACTTC.

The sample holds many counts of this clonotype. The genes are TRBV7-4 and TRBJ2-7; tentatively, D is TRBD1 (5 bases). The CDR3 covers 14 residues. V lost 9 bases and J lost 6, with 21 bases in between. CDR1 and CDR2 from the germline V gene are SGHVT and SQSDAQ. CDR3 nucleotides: TGTGCCAGTATCCCCCGGCAGGGAAGGGGCGAGCAGTACTTC. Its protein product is CASIPRQGRGEQYF.

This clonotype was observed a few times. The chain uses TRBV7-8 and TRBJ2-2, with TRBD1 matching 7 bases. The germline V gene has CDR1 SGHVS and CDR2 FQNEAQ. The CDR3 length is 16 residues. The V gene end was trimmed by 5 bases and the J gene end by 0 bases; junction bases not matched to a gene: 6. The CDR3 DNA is TGTGCCAGCAGCCTACTGGGACAGCCGAACACCGGGGAGCTGTTTTTT. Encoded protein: CASSLLGQPNTGELFF.

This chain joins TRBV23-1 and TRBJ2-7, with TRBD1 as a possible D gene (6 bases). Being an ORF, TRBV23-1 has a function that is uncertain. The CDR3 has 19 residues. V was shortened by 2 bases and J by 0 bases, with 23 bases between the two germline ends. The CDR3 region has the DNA TGCGCCAGCAGTCAACTCGGCAGGGGACGCCCATACATCTCCTACGAGCAGTACTTC. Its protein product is CASSQLGRGRPYISYEQYF.

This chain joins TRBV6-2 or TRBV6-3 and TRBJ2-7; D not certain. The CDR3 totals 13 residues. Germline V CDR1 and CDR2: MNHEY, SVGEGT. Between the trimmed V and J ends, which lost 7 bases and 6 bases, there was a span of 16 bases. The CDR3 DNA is TGTGCCAGCACCCCAAATGGGGTAATCGAGCAGTACTTC. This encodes CASTPNGVIEQYF.

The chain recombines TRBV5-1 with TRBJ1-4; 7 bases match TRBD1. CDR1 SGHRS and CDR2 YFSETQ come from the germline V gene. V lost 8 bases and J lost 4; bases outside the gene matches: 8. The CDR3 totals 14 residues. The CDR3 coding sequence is TGCGCCAGTTCCTGGACAGGTCTTAATGAAAAACTGTTTTTT. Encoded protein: CASSWTGLNEKLFF.